This T cell receptor beta chain appears in the sequencing data of a study of long-term antiretroviral therapy in people with HIV. Study observations and caveats: Even long-term ART left TRB diversity below transplant donor controls, despite gains. Clones that had undergone expansion before ART dominated the repertoire at all time points. Compared with controls, HIV repertoires showed narrower CDR3 length ranges.

This clone was detected only a few times. Its specificity is unknown. All donors provided no fewer than one pre-ART and no fewer than two post-ART PBMC samples. The V end was cut by 7 bases, the J end by 4 bases, with 13 bases between. Per the germline V gene, CDR1 is SNHLY and CDR2 is FYNNEI. The CDR3 consists of 14 residues. Version v3.0 of the immunoSEQ assay was performed at survey level. Only in-frame clones appear in the TCRdb table, and some are missing; sequencing was by immunoSEQ multiplex PCR. The sample includes approximately 33,000 clones, 80% to 90% of them seen just once. The chain joins TRBV2 to TRBJ2-2, with D maybe TRBD1 (5 bases). The starting material was unsorted PBMCs, obtained 0.4 years before starting antiretroviral therapy. The clonotype was recovered from a man younger than 30 with HIV. The CDR3 spells CASMPGRSTGELFF. The CDR3 DNA sequence: TGTGCCAGCATGCCAGGGCGGTCCACCGGGGAGCTGTTTTTT. The whole variable domain, filled in from reference TRBV2 and TRBJ2-2, reads EPEVTQTPSHQVTQMGQEVILRCVPISNHLYFYWYRQILGQKVEFLVSFYNNEISEKSEIFDDQFSVERPDGSNFTLKIRSTKLEDSAMYFCASMPGRSTGELFFGEGSRLTVL.